This T cell receptor (beta chain) was profiled in a study of tumor-infiltrating lymphocytes in oesophageal squamous cell carcinoma. TCRdb analysed the PCR reads with MiXCR anew, one entry per CDR3 protein. The sample shows about 17,000 distinct CDR3 sequences, 40% to 55% of them seen only once. Germline CDR1 and CDR2: LGHDT and YNNKEL (reference sequence). The CDR3 consists of 13 residues. This chain connects TRBV3-1 to TRBJ2-1, with D unresolved. The J call may be wrong; the DNA end is better matched by TRBJ1-1. Sample: normal esophageal tissue next to the tumor. This clonotype originated in a female donor with esophageal squamous cell carcinoma. For the CDR3, the DNA is TGTGCCAGCAGCCAAGAACCGCGCACTGAAGCTTTCTTT. Its translation: CASSQEPRTEAFF.